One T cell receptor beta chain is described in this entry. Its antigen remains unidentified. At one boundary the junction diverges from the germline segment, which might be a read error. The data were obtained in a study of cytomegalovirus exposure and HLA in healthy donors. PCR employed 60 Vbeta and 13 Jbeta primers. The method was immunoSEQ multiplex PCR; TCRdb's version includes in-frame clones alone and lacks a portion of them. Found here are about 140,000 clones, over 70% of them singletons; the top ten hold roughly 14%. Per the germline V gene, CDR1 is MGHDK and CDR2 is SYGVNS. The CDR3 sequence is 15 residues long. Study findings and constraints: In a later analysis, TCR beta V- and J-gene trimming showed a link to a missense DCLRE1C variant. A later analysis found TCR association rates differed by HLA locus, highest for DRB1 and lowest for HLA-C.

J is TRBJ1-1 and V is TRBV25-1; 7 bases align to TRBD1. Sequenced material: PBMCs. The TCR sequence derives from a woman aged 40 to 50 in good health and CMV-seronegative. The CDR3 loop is CASSEYRGRNAEAFF. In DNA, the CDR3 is TGTGCCAGCAGTGAGTACAGGGGTCGGAACGCTGAAGCTTTCTTT.